This T cell receptor beta chain emerged from a study of T cells in Graves' hyperthyroidism and ophthalmopathy. The wider study: Sampling of peripheral blood happened at initial diagnosis, prior to any treatment. Study-wide points: The model foresaw ophthalmopathy a median 6.5 months prior to onset. Stable hyperthyroidism was separated from ophthalmopathy by a model based on 13 V-J features.

Patients aged 18 to 65 had newly diagnosed hyperthyroidism of under 2 months' duration. What was amplified from RNA transcripts were TCR beta CDR3 regions. The HTBI primer set drove a first-round RT-PCR of the TCR CDR3. TCRdb called the multiplex PCR reads again in MiXCR, with one record for every CDR3 protein. The sample lists a few hundred thousand distinct CDR3 sequences; around 14% were seen once. Regarding this clonotype: Antigen: not known. A junction boundary mismatches the germline segment, possibly from a read error.

This TCR was recovered from a woman aged 25 to 39 with Graves' hyperthyroidism. Sequenced: blood.

CDR3 DNA sequence: TGTGCCGGCAGCTTGGCACCGCGCACAGATACGCAGTATTTT. This gives the protein CAGSLAPRTDTQYF. The V call is TRBV7-9, the J call TRBJ2-3, with unresolved D. The germline V gene has CDR1 SEHNR and CDR2 FQNEAQ (reference sequence). CDR3 length: 14 amino acids.